This is a list of T cell receptor beta chains from one sample in a study of breast tumors, draining lymph nodes, adjacent tissues. TCRdb fed the multiplex PCR reads into MiXCR, producing one record per CDR3 protein. This sample carries fewer than 200,000 distinct CDR3 sequences, roughly a third of them seen once, and the ten largest clones take roughly 4.3%. Sequenced sample: axillary lymph node tissue. These receptors all come from a female donor with breast cancer. Some clones in this sample may be carry-over from other donors' samples. The CDR3 runs from the conserved cysteine through the conserved F or W. D genes are given only for firm matches. The listing skips clone size in some rows; elsewhere it reads once, few, many or a size class.

size | J | V | D | DNA | CDR3
many | TRBJ1-2 | TRBV19 | . | TGTGCCAGTAGTATCGGGGGGCAGACTTCCAGGAGGGGCTACACCTTC | CASSIGGQTSRRGYTF
few | TRBJ1-1 | TRBV25-1 | . | TGTGCCAGCAGTGAAGAAACAGGTGCGAAGGCTTTCTTT | CASSEETGAKAFF
many | TRBJ1-2 | TRBV5-1 | TRBD1 | TGCGCCAGCAGCTTGGAGGGGGCGCCGGATGGCTACACCTTC | CASSLEGAPDGYTF
many | TRBJ2-6 | TRBV28 | . | TGTGCCAGCAGGGGAGAAGGGATGGGTGGGGCCAACGTCCTGACTTTC | CASRGEGMGGANVLTF
. | TRBJ1-3 | TRBV5-1 | . | TGCGCCAGCAGCTTGGGCCAACAGGGTCCCTATGGCTACACCATATATTTT | CASSLGQQGPYGYTIYF
. | TRBJ2-1 | TRBV9 | . | TGTGCCAGCAGCCCCCGGGACTCCATCACCGAGCAGTTCTTC | CASSPRDSITEQFF
. | TRBJ1-4 | TRBV19 | . | TGTGGCCTGGCAGGGGATGAAAAACTGTTTTTT | CGLAGDEKLFF
. | TRBJ1-2 | TRBV6-5 | . | TGTGCCGCGACGGGAATCCGTAACTATGGCTACACCTTC | CAATGIRNYGYTF
. | TRBJ1-6 | TRBV25-1 | . | TGTGCCAGCAGTGAATATTTGGACCAGAATTCACCCCTCCACTTT | CASSEYLDQNSPLHF
. | TRBJ1-2 | TRBV20-1 | TRBD1 | TGCAGTGCTAGAGGGGCGGGGACAGGGAATGGCTACACCTTC | CSARGAGTGNGYTF
. | TRBJ1-5 | TRBV2 | . | TGTGCCAGCAGTGGGGGTACAGGGTCGTCTCAGCCCCAGCATTTT | CASSGGTGSSQPQHF
. | TRBJ1-2 | TRBV7-9 | . | TGTGCCGGCAGCCTAACGGGGGGTGGCCATGGCTACACCTTC | CAGSLTGGGHGYTF
many | TRBJ2-3 | TRBV11-2 | TRBD1 | TGTGCCAGCAGCCTAAAGACAGGGTACACAGATACGCAGTATTTT | CASSLKTGYTDTQYF
once | TRBJ2-1 | TRBV20-1 | . | TGCAGTGCTAGAGAGGCGGGAAAGACCAACAATGAGCAGTTCTTC | CSAREAGKTNNEQFF
many | TRBJ2-7 | TRBV20-1 | . | TGCAGTGCTAGATCCCCACTGGACTACGAGCAGTACTTC | CSARSPLDYEQYF
many | TRBJ2-7 | TRBV2 | . | TGTGCCAGCAGTGTAGCCGAGCAGTACTTC | CASSVAEQYF
. | TRBJ2-1 | TRBV7-7 | . | TGTGCTAGAGGAGGGGGAGGGCCTGGAGGCAATGAGCAGTTCTTC | CARGGGGPGGNEQFF
many | TRBJ1-2 | TRBV7-2 | TRBD1 | TGTGCCAGCAGAGACAGGGGGCGCGGGGGCTACACCTTC | CASRDRGRGGYTF
many | TRBJ2-1 | TRBV7-3 | TRBD2 | TGTGCCAGCAGCTTATGGGGCTCGGGACTAGCGAGGGCCAATGAGCAGTTCTTC | CASSLWGSGLARANEQFF
many | TRBJ2-1 | TRBV7-9 | . | TGTGCCAGCCCTTCGGGAGAGGGGTCGCGGTGGAGGGGTGAGCAGTTCTTC | CASPSGEGSRWRGEQFF
. | TRBJ1-1 | TRBV2 | . | TGTGCCAGCTGTTGGGGCATCGGCGCCACTGAAGCTTTCTTT | CASCWGIGATEAFF
many | TRBJ2-7 | TRBV4-1 | . | TGCGCCAGCAGCCAAGCAGACGGCAACTACGAGCAGTACTTC | CASSQADGNYEQYF
many | TRBJ1-6 | TRBV5-1 | TRBD1 | TGCGCCAGCAGCGAGACAGGGGGCGCGCGCAGGTCACCCCTCCACTTT | CASSETGGARRSPLHF
. | TRBJ2-1 | TRBV6-1 | TRBD2 | TGTGCCAGCAGTGGGGGACTAGCGGGAGGGGAACGGCAGTTCTTC | CASSGGLAGGERQFF
many | TRBJ2-2 | TRBV7-6 | . | TGTGCCAGCAGCCCACTCGGCCTGGTGACGGGGGAGCTGTTTTTT | CASSPLGLVTGELFF
many | TRBJ2-2 | TRBV6-1 | . | TGTGCCAGCAGAAGCTCCCCGAACACCGGGGAGCTGTTTTTT | CASRSSPNTGELFF
. | TRBJ1-5 | TRBV7-6 | TRBD1 | TGTGCCAGCAGCAGGAAGACAGGGTTCGACAATGAGCATTTT | CASSRKTGFDNEHF
many | TRBJ2-1 | TRBV11-3 | . | TGTGCCAGCAGCTTTTTGGGTACCTACAATGAGCAGTTCTTC | CASSFLGTYNEQFF
many | TRBJ2-3 | TRBV20-1 | . | TGCAGTGCTACGGGGCGATCGTACGATACGCAGTATTTT | CSATGRSYDTQYF
. | TRBJ2-2 | TRBV9 | . | . | CASSPVFFGPGTGELFF
many | TRBJ1-2 | TRBV10-3 | . | TGTGCCATCAGCCCTGCCACCCTTGGCTACACCTTC | CAISPATLGYTF
many | TRBJ2-4 | TRBV2 | . | TGTGCCAGCAGTGCGGGGAGTGCCAAAAACATTCAGTACTTC | CASSAGSAKNIQYF
. | TRBJ1-1 | TRBV6-5 | TRBD1 | TGTGCCAGCAGTGCTATTCCGGGACAGCGGAACACTGAAGCTTTCTTT | CASSAIPGQRNTEAFF
few | TRBJ2-1 | TRBV11-3 | . | TGTGCCAGCAGCCCCGGGATATACAGGGAGGATGAGCAGTTCTTC | CASSPGIYREDEQFF
. | TRBJ2-7 | TRBV6-5 | . | TGTGCCAGCAGTCACTCGATAGCGCCCAGTTACGAGCAGTACTTC | CASSHSIAPSYEQYF
. | TRBJ1-5 | TRBV20-1 | . | TGCAGTGCCCAAACGTATAAAGGGGAGGCGCCCCAGCATTTT | CSAQTYKGEAPQHF
. | TRBJ2-2 | TRBV25-1 | . | TGTGCCAGCAGTGAATGGGGGACCGCGGACACCGGGGAGCTGTCTTTT | CASSEWGTADTGELSF
many | TRBJ2-1 | TRBV11-2 | TRBD2 | TGTGCCAGCAGCTTCCCGGGACTAGCGGTGAACAATGAGCAGTTCTTC | CASSFPGLAVNNEQFF
many | TRBJ2-3 | TRBV10-1 | TRBD2 | TGCGCCAGCAGTGACCGGACTAGCGGGGGCACAGATACGCAGTATTTT | CASSDRTSGGTDTQYF
many | TRBJ2-7 | TRBV6-6 | . | TGTGCCAGCAGTTTCCCTCAGCTGGGGTCCTACGAGCAGTACTTC | CASSFPQLGSYEQYF
many | TRBJ2-1 | TRBV18 | . | TGTGCCAGCTCACCAGCCACTGACAGGAATGAGCAGTTCTTC | CASSPATDRNEQFF
many | TRBJ2-2 | TRBV10-1 | . | TGCGCCAGCAGTGGGCTCACCGGGGAGCTGTTTTTT | CASSGLTGELFF
few | TRBJ1-1 | TRBV2 | . | TGTGCCAGCAAGAAGGGACTTCTCGAGGCTGAAGCTTTCTTT | CASKKGLLEAEAFF
. | TRBJ2-1 | TRBV20-1 | TRBD2 | TGCAGTGCTAGAGGGGTCGGACTAGCGGGGAGCACAGATACGCAGTTCTTC | CSARGVGLAGSTDTQFF
. | TRBJ1-4 | TRBV7-2 | TRBD1 | TGTGCCAGCACCGAATCTGGGACAGGGGAAAATGAAAAACTGTTTTTT | CASTESGTGENEKLFF
. | TRBJ1-2 | TRBV19 | . | TGTGCCAGTAGTAGGGTGGGGGGACACCCCTATGGCTACACCTTC | CASSRVGGHPYGYTF
many | TRBJ2-7 | TRBV12-3/TRBV12-4 | TRBD2 | TGTGCCAGCAGTTTAGAGAGCGGGAGGGCCCGGGAGCAGTACTTC | CASSLESGRAREQYF
many | TRBJ2-7 | TRBV6-5 | TRBD1 | TGTGCCAGCAGTTACGGTGGGACAGGGGTTACGAGGCAGTACTTC | CASSYGGTGVTRQYF
. | TRBJ1-3 | TRBV11-2 | . | TGTGCCAGCAGCTTTAGCGGGGGAAGAGTTACCTTT | CASSFSGGRVTF
. | TRBJ2-7 | TRBV7-3 | TRBD2 | TGCGCCAGCAGCTTAAACCCTAGCGGGAGTTACGAGCGGTACTTC | CASSLNPSGSYERYF
. | TRBJ2-1 | TRBV20-1 | . | TGCAGTGCTAGAGATCCCGGGACGGCCAATGAGCAGTTCTTC | CSARDPGTANEQFF
many | TRBJ1-1 | TRBV12-3/TRBV12-4 | . | TGTGCCAGCAGTTTACTGTCGTGGCAGGAAGCTTTCTTT | CASSLLSWQEAFF
. | TRBJ1-1 | TRBV29-1 | TRBD1 | TGCAGCTCTAAAGGGACAGCGAACACTGAAGCTTTCTTT | CSSKGTANTEAFF
many | TRBJ2-3 | TRBV13 | TRBD2 | TGTGCCAGCAGCTTTGAACTAGCGGGAGCGGATACGCAGTATTTT | CASSFELAGADTQYF
many | TRBJ2-7 | TRBV7-2 | TRBD1 | TGTGCCAGCAGCCAAGAAACCGGGACAGGGGGCCACGAGCAGTACTTC | CASSQETGTGGHEQYF
many | TRBJ2-3 | TRBV2 | TRBD2 | TGTGCCAGCAGTGCTTTGGGGGGGGGGATACCCACAGATACGCAGTATTTT | CASSALGGGIPTDTQYF
. | TRBJ2-2 | TRBV5-4 | . | TGTGCCAGCAGTCCCGAGGCCCTAAACACCGGGGAGCTGTTTTTT | CASSPEALNTGELFF
many | TRBJ1-6 | TRBV6-5 | . | TGTGCCAGCAGTTACTTCCATTCACCCCTCCACTTT | CASSYFHSPLHF
. | TRBJ2-5 | TRBV29-1 | . | TGCAGCGTAGGGACGGGCGGGCAAGAGACCCAGTACTTC | CSVGTGGQETQYF